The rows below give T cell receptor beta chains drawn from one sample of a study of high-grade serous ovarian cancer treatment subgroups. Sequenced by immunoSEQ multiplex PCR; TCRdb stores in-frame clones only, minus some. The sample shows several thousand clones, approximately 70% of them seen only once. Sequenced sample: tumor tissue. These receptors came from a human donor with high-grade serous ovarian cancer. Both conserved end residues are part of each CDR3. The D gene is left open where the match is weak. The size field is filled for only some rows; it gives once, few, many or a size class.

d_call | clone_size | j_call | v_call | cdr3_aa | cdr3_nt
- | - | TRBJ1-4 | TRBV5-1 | CASSPTGSDEKLFF | TGCGCCAGCAGCCCTACAGGGTCTGATGAAAAACTGTTTTTT
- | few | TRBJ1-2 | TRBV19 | CASRSGVGGDYGYTF | TGTGCCAGTAGGAGCGGGGTTGGGGGTGACTATGGCTACACCTTC
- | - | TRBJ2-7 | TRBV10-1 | CASATGTRAYEQYF | TGCGCCAGCGCAACCGGGACGCGAGCCTACGAGCAGTACTTC
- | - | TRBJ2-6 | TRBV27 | CASSLPGGPSGANVLTF | TGTGCCAGCAGTTTGCCTGGGGGTCCGTCTGGGGCCAACGTCCTGACTTTC
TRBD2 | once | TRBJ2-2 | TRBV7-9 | CASSATSGKTGELFF | TGTGCCAGCAGCGCAACTAGCGGGAAAACCGGGGAGCTGTTTTTT
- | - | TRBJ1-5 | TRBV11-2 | CASSSGDSGQPQHF | TGTGCCAGCAGCTCAGGGGATTCCGGCCAGCCCCAGCATTTT
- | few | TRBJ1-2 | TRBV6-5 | CASSYSGGSESGYTF | TGTGCCAGCAGTTACTCGGGGGGCTCCGAAAGCGGCTACACCTTC
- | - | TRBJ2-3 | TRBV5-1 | CASSPDTSTDTQYF | TGCGCCAGCAGCCCGGACACTAGCACAGATACGCAGTATTTT
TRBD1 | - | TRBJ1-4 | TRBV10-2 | CASRDPYRGEKLFF | TGCGCCAGCAGGGACCCTTACAGGGGTGAAAAACTGTTTTTT
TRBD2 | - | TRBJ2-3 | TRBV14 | CASSHLSGMRNTQYF | TGTGCCAGCAGCCACTTAAGCGGGATGAGGAATACGCAGTATTTT
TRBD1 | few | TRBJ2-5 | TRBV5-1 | CASSPWAPSPWDREETQYF | TGCGCCAGCAGCCCGTGGGCCCCTTCCCCCTGGGACAGGGAAGAGACCCAGTACTTC
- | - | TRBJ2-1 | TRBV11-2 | CASSLVDNEQFF | TGTGCCAGCAGCTTAGTCGACAATGAGCAGTTCTTC
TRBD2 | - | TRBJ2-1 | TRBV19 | CASSTGTSGSDEQFF | TGTGCCAGTAGTACGGGGACTAGCGGGAGCGATGAGCAGTTCTTC
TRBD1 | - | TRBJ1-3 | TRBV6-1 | CASSVGQGNTIYF | TGTGCCAGCAGCGTGGGACAGGGAAACACCATATATTTT
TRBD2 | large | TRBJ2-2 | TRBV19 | CASSIAGGPGELFF | TGTGCCAGTAGTATAGCGGGAGGCCCCGGGGAGCTGTTTTTT
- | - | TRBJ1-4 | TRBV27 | CASSSILNEKLFF | TGTGCCAGCAGTTCTATCCTGAATGAAAAACTGTTTTTT
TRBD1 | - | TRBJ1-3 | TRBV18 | CASSPPRQGGGNTIYF | TGTGCCAGCTCACCACCGCGACAGGGGGGTGGAAACACCATATATTTT
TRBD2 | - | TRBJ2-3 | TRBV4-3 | CASSQQPSGNLGDTQYF | TGCGCCAGCAGCCAACAACCTAGCGGGAACTTGGGTGATACGCAGTATTTT
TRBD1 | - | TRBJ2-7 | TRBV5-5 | CASSSDRGSYEQYF | TGTGCCAGCAGCTCGGACAGGGGATCCTACGAGCAGTACTTC
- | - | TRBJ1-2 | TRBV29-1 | CSVVSGAGYTF | TGCAGCGTTGTATCAGGGGCTGGCTACACCTTC
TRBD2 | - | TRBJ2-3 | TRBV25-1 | CASSALAETDTQYF | TGTGCCAGCAGTGCACTAGCGGAGACAGATACGCAGTATTTT
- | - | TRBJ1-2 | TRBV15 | CATSRHLLAVAATNYGYTF | TGTGCCACCAGCAGACACCTCCTAGCGGTGGCAGCGACTAACTATGGCTACACCTTC
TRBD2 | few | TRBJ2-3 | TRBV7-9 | CASSLTLAAYTQYF | TGTGCCAGCAGCTTGACCCTAGCGGCTTATACGCAGTATTTT
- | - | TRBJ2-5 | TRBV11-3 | CASSLDRVIHF | TGTGCCAGCAGCTTAGATCGGGTTATCCACTTC
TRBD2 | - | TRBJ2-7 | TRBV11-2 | CASSLDPGLARTYEQYF | TGTGCCAGCAGCTTAGATCCCGGACTAGCGAGGACCTACGAGCAGTACTTC
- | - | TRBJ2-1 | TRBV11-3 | CASSRRSGWGPNEQFF | TGTGCCAGCAGCAGAAGATCAGGTTGGGGACCCAATGAGCAGTTCTTC
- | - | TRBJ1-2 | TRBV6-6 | CASVMGRANYGYTF | TGTGCCAGCGTAATGGGTAGAGCTAACTATGGCTACACCTTC
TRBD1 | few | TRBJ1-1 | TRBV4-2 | CASSRNDRVNTEAFF | TGTGCCAGCAGCCGAAATGACAGGGTGAACACTGAAGCTTTCTTT
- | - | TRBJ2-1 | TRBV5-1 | CASSLGDLRGDEQFF | TGCGCCAGCAGCTTGGGGGACCTTAGGGGGGACGAGCAGTTCTTC